This T cell receptor beta chain was recorded in a study of shared clonotypes between healthy human individuals. CDR1 and CDR2 (germline): SEHNR, FQNEAQ (reference sequence). V lost 2 bases to trimming and J lost 10 bases, with 11 bases between them. The CDR3 consists of 12 residues. Method: immunoSEQ multiplex PCR; TCRdb's copy keeps in-frame clones and lacks some. This sample has about 1,800,000 clones, with about 95% found just once. It was CD45RO-negative cells, positively selected for CCR7, that made up naive CD8 cells, with terminally differentiated effector memory CD45RA+ cells excluded. This chain joins TRBV7-9 and TRBJ1-1, with D possibly being TRBD1 (5 bases). The source of this sequence is a man between 18 and 29 years old in good health. The sequenced material came from naive CD8+ T cells sorted from blood. The DNA of the CDR3 is TGTGCCAGCAGCTTACAGGGTACGGGAGCTTTCTTT. This translates into CASSLQGTGAFF.